This T cell receptor beta chain was recorded in a study of identical twins. The germline V gene has CDR1 SGHRS and CDR2 YFSETQ. The CDR3 contains 13 residues. The V end lost 2 bases, the J end lost 2 bases, and 8 bases lay between the germline ends. Only healthy Caucasians were enrolled as donors. TCRdb itself ran the 5' RACE reads through MiXCR, one entry per CDR3 protein. Among roughly 750,000 distinct CDR3 sequences, roughly 20% were seen once, and the ten largest hold 4% to 5.5%. These data also featured in a second study, about T cells expressing NK-cell markers. That work contributes: Among CD8+ T cells from over 5 donors, dominant NKG2C+ clonotypes accounted for about 1.0-7.5%.

This sequence was found in a young woman in good health. The material sequenced was PBMCs. The chain carries TRBV5-1 and TRBJ2-7; D ambiguous. The DNA of the CDR3 is TGCGCCAGCAGCTTTGAGGTAACCTACGAGCAGTACTTC. Its translation: CASSFEVTYEQYF.